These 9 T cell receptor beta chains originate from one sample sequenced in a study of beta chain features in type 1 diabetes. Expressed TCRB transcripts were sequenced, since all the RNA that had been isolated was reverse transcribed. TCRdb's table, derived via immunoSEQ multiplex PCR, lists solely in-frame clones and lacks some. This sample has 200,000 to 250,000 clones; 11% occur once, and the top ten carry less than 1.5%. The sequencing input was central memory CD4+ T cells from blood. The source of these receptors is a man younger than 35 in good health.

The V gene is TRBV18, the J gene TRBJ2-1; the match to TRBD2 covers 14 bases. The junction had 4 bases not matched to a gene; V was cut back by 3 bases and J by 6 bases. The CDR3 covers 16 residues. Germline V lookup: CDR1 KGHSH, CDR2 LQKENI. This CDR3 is CASSPGLAGVSNEQFF. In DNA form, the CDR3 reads TGTGCCAGCTCACCGGGACTAGCGGGAGTCAGCAATGAGCAGTTCTTC.

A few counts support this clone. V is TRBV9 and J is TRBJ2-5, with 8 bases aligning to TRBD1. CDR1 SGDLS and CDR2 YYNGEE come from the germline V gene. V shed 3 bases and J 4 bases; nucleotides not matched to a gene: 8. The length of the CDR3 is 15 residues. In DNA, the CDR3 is TGTGCCAGCAGCGCACTCGTCGGGACAGGAGAGACCCAGTACTTC. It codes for CASSALVGTGETQYF.

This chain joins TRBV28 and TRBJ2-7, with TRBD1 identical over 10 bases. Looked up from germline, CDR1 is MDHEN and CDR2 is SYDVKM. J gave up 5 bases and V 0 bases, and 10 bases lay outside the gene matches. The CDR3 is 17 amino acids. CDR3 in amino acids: CASSLWGRGQGIHEQYF. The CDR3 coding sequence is TGTGCCAGCAGTTTATGGGGCAGGGGACAGGGGATTCACGAGCAGTACTTC.

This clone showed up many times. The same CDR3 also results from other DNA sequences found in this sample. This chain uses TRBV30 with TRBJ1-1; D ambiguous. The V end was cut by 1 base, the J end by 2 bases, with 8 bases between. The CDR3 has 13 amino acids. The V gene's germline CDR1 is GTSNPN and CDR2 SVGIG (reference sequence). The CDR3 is CAWSGQRNTEAFF. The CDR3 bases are TGTGCCTGGAGTGGGCAGAGAAACACTGAAGCTTTCTTT.

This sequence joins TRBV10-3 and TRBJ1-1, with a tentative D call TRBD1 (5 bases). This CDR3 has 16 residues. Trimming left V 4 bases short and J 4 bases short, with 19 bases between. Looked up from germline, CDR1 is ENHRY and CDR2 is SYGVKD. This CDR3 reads CAISGDDRDPGTEAFF. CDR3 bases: TGTGCCATCAGTGGGGATGATCGGGACCCGGGCACTGAAGCTTTCTTT.

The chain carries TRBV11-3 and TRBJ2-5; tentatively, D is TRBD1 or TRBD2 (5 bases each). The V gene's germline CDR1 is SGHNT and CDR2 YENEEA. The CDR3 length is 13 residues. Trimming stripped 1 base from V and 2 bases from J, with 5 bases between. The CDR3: CASSLGGQETQYF. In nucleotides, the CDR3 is TGTGCCAGCAGCTTAGGGGGGCAAGAGACCCAGTACTTC.

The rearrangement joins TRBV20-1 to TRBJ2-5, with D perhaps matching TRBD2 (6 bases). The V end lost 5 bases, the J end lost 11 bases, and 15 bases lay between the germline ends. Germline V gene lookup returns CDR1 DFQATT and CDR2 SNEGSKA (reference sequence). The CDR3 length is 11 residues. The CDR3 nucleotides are TGCAGTGCTCGGGGCGGGGCCCAGCAGTACTTC. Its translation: CSARGGAQQYF.

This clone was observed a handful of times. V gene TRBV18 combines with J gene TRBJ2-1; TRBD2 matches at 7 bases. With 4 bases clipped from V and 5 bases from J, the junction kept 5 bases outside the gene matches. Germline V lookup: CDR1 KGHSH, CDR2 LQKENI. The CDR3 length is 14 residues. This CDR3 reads CASSLLLAHNEQFF. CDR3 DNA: TGTGCCAGCTCACTACTACTAGCGCACAATGAGCAGTTCTTC.

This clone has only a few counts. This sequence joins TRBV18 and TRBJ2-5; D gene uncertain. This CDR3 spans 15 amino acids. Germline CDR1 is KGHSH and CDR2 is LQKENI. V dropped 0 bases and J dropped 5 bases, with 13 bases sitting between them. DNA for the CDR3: TGTGCCAGCTCACCACCGGGCCCAGGTGCGGAGACCCAGTACTTC. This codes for CASSPPGPGAETQYF.